One and the same sample provided the 18 T cell receptor beta chains below, sequenced in a study of T cell responses to AZD1222 COVID-19 vaccine (dated by TCRdb to about 2021). The meaning of the sample's time point label: baseline before first vaccination. The protocol used for the library was the immunoSEQ multiplex PCR assay. The table comes from immuneACCESS by way of TCRdb, which keeps in-frame sequences with V and J called. Part of the clones is missing from these tables; in studies checked, under half for an unresolved V gene and the rest for unknown reasons. A total of roughly 110,000 clones appear in this sample, roughly 90% of them only once. The ten largest account for approximately 4% of the sample. The starting material was peripheral blood, obtained on day 0 of AZD1222 vaccination. These receptors were taken from an adult in good health.

The chain uses TRBV6-2 or TRBV6-3 and TRBJ2-2; the D is unclear. V gave up 2 bases and J gave up 1 base, with 8 bases separating them. The germline CDR1 and CDR2 sequences are MNHEY and SVGEGT. The CDR3 runs 15 residues. The CDR3 loop is CASSYIERNTGELFF. The CDR3, as DNA: TGTGCCAGCAGTTACATAGAACGGAACACCGGGGAGCTGTTTTTT.

CDR3 sequence: CATSDFASGAQYF. For the CDR3, the DNA is TGTGCCACCAGTGATTTTGCCTCGGGGGCCCAGTACTTC. The chain employs TRBV24-1 and TRBJ2-5; D perhaps matches TRBD2 (6 bases). Per germline, CDR1 KGHDR and CDR2 SFDVKD. The CDR3 is made up of 13 amino acids. V was shortened by 1 base and J by 9 bases, with 11 bases between the two germline ends.

CDR3 protein: CASTLPGGAADTQYF. The CDR3 DNA reads as TGTGCCAGCACCCTCCCGGGGGGCGCCGCAGATACGCAGTATTTT. The rearrangement uses TRBV28 and TRBJ2-3; tentative D call: TRBD2 (7 bases). Germline V gene lookup returns CDR1 MDHEN and CDR2 SYDVKM. Trimming pared 7 bases from V and 4 bases from J, leaving 18 bases between. This CDR3 has 15 amino acids.

The genes are TRBV3-1 (or the pseudogene TRBV3-2) and TRBJ2-1, with 12 positions matching TRBD2. There are 21 residues in the CDR3. Trimming at V came to 0 bases and at J to 0 bases, leaving 12 bases not matched to a gene. Germline CDR1 reads LGHDT; CDR2 reads YNNKEL (reference sequence). The CDR3 loop is CASSQDPGLAGPKSSYNEQFF. In DNA form, the CDR3 reads TGTGCCAGCAGCCAAGATCCCGGACTAGCGGGACCTAAGAGCTCCTACAATGAGCAGTTCTTC.

The rearrangement links TRBV28 to TRBJ1-1; the D is unclear. The CDR3 has 14 residues. Trimming pared 1 base from V and 2 bases from J, leaving 8 bases between. The germline CDR1 and CDR2 sequences are MDHEN and SYDVKM. CDR3 amino acids: CASSLSGFNTEAFF. CDR3 DNA: TGTGCCAGCAGTTTATCGGGGTTCAACACTGAAGCTTTCTTT.

The chain joins TRBV5-5 to TRBJ2-5, with 9 nucleotides matching TRBD2. Trimming removed 0 bases from V and 4 bases from J; junction bases left unmatched: 7. CDR1 is SGHKS, CDR2 YYEKEE, per germline (reference sequence). This CDR3 contains 16 residues. This CDR3 reads CASSLVAGVRRETQYF. In DNA, the CDR3 is TGTGCCAGCAGCTTGGTAGCGGGAGTTCGAAGAGAGACCCAGTACTTC.

The chain joins TRBV7-2 to TRBJ2-2; D remains ambiguous. CDR3 length: 15 amino acids. In germline, CDR1 is SGHTA, CDR2 FQGNSA. Trimming left V 3 bases short and J 4 bases short, with 12 bases between. The CDR3 loop is CASSFNPLSTGELFF. The DNA of the CDR3 is TGTGCCAGCAGCTTCAACCCGCTAAGCACCGGGGAGCTGTTTTTT.

The CDR3 loop reads CASSIGGGTEAFF. The CDR3 bases are TGTGCCAGTAGTATAGGGGGAGGCACTGAAGCTTTCTTT. The rearrangement uses TRBV19 and TRBJ1-1; D uncertain. V gave up 1 base and J gave up 4 bases, with 7 bases separating them. CDR3 length: 13 residues. Germline V lookup: CDR1 LNHDA, CDR2 SQIVND (reference sequence).

The V and J genes are TRBV27 and TRBJ2-7; a possible D gene is TRBD2 (5 bases). CDR3 length equals 14 residues. With 4 bases removed from V and 3 bases from J, the gap between germline ends came to 13 bases. CDR1 MNHEY and CDR2 SMNVEV come from the germline V gene (reference sequence). The CDR3 loop reads CASSSARGIYEQYF. The CDR3 nucleotides read TGTGCCAGCAGTTCGGCTCGAGGGATCTACGAGCAGTACTTC.

This chain uses TRBV7-3 with TRBJ1-1; 8 bases are shared with TRBD1. V lost 8 bases, J lost 1 base, and 15 bases stayed unmatched. The CDR3 extends over 17 amino acids. CDR1 is SGHTA and CDR2 is FQGTGA in the germline V gene. The CDR3 region is CASSVLGQAGANTEAFF. CDR3 DNA: TGTGCCAGCTCCGTTTTGGGACAGGCTGGGGCGAACACTGAAGCTTTCTTT.

V is TRBV5-1 and J is TRBJ1-3; D is ambiguous. Trimming stripped 0 bases from V and 13 bases from J, with 20 bases between. Per germline, CDR1 SGHRS and CDR2 YFSETQ. The CDR3 runs to 15 residues. Here the CDR3 DNA reads TGCGCCAGCAGCTTGGACGGTGGAGGATCTCAGGTTATATATTTT. It is translated as CASSLDGGGSQVIYF. The entire variable domain, with the rest obtained from reference TRBV5-1 and TRBJ1-3, is as follows: KAGVTQTPRYLIKTRGQQVTLSCSPISGHRSVSWYQQTPGQGLQFLFEYFSETQRNKGNFPGRFSGRQFSNSRSEMNVSTLELGDSALYLCASSLDGGGSQVIYFGEGSWLTVV.

The chain couples TRBV6-2 or TRBV6-3 to TRBJ1-5; D unresolved. Germline CDR1 reads MNHEY; CDR2 reads SVGEGT. Trimming took off 3 bases at V and 0 bases at J, with 12 bases between the two ends. The CDR3 has 16 amino acids. This CDR3 reads CASSYLSSYSNQPQHF. The CDR3 DNA sequence: TGTGCCAGCAGTTATCTAAGTTCGTATAGCAATCAGCCCCAGCATTTT.

The chain joins TRBV15 to TRBJ2-7; D perhaps matches TRBD1 (6 bases). CDR1 LNHNV and CDR2 YYDKDF come from the germline V gene (reference sequence). The CDR3 sequence is 14 residues long. With 2 bases removed from V and 6 bases from J, the gap between germline ends came to 14 bases. The CDR3 spells CATSRQNQGFEQYF. The CDR3 bases are TGTGCCACCAGCAGACAAAACCAGGGGTTCGAGCAGTACTTC. Combining the CDR3 with reference TRBV15 and TRBJ2-7 gives the whole variable domain DAMVIQNPRYQVTQFGKPVTLSCSQTLNHNVMYWYQQKSSQAPKLLFHYYDKDFNNEADTPDNFQSRRPNTSFCFLDIRSPGLGDTAMYLCATSRQNQGFEQYFGPGTRLTVT.

The CDR3 sequence is CASSRAGWDTEAFF. The CDR3 coding sequence is TGTGCCAGCAGCCGGGCAGGTTGGGACACTGAAGCTTTCTTT. V and J are TRBV11-3 and TRBJ1-1; D is ambiguous. The CDR3 consists of 14 residues. The germline gives CDR1 SGHNT, CDR2 YENEEA. V gave up 5 bases and J gave up 3 bases, with 13 bases separating them.

CDR3 DNA sequence: TGCAGCGTTGAGCCTAGCGGGTCCTACAATGAGCAGTTCTTC. Protein sequence: CSVEPSGSYNEQFF. The gene calls are TRBV29-1 and TRBJ2-1, with 8 bases that match TRBD2. Trimming took 3 bases from V and 1 from J; bases not matched to a gene: 2. Germline V CDR1 and CDR2: SQVTM, ANQGSEA. The CDR3 has 14 residues.

This clone was observed a handful of times. The gene calls are TRBV10-3 and TRBJ2-5; D gene unclear. Trimming pared 2 bases from V and 4 bases from J, leaving 17 bases between. The CDR3 is 16 amino acids. CDR1 is ENHRY and CDR2 is SYGVKD in the germline V gene. CDR3 sequence: CAISEPDAPTGETQYF. The CDR3 DNA sequence: TGTGCCATCAGTGAGCCCGACGCCCCGACGGGAGAGACCCAGTACTTC.

The gene calls are TRBV7-2 and TRBJ2-7; D is ambiguous. Germline V gene sequence: CDR1 SGHTA, CDR2 FQGNSA. The CDR3 has 11 amino acids. V was pared by 5 bases and J by 5 bases, with 7 bases between. The CDR3 DNA follows: TGTGCCAGCAGCACTGGTAACGAGCAGTACTTC. Its protein product is CASSTGNEQYF.

J is TRBJ2-2 and V is TRBV3-1 (or the pseudogene TRBV3-2); D is perhaps TRBD2 (6 bases). This CDR3 region has 16 residues. Germline values: CDR1 LGHDT, CDR2 YNNKEL (reference sequence). V dropped 1 base and J dropped 6 bases, with 15 bases sitting between them. The CDR3 reads CASSQALGLKAGELFF. In nucleotides, the CDR3 is TGTGCCAGCAGCCAAGCCCTGGGACTCAAAGCCGGGGAGCTGTTTTTT.